This T cell receptor (delta chain) is drawn from a study of γδ T cells in repeated Plasmodium falciparum infection. Turning to the study itself: Age- and gender-matched Australian children served as comparison for malaria-exposed Malian children.

Gammadelta T cells were flow-sorted from PBMC into Vgamma9/Vdelta2+ and Vdelta2-negative populations for bulk analysis. TCRdb re-called the multiplex PCR reads with CATT. The profile shows over 90,000 delta-chain clones, roughly 0.9% of them singletons. This CDR3 is built from 14 residues. Per germline, CDR1 GEAIGNYY and CDR2 EKD. Broader study findings: Over time and infection, Vgamma9/Vdelta2+ repertoires remained highly stable and polyclonal.

On this clone: Antigen: not known. The protein TCRdb gives is from a much larger clone and does not agree with this DNA's translation at residue 13, likely a read error; the protein shown here comes from the DNA.

No J gene call was made, and the V gene is TRDV2; whether TRDD3, the table's D call, matches the DNA was not checked. The receptor comes from a pool of human donors (malaria-infected and uninfected, not separated). Sequenced input: gamma-delta T cells from blood. The CDR3 is CACDTMGLTDKLTF. In nucleotides, the CDR3 is TGTGCCTGTGACACGATGGGGCTAACCGATAAACTCACCTTT.